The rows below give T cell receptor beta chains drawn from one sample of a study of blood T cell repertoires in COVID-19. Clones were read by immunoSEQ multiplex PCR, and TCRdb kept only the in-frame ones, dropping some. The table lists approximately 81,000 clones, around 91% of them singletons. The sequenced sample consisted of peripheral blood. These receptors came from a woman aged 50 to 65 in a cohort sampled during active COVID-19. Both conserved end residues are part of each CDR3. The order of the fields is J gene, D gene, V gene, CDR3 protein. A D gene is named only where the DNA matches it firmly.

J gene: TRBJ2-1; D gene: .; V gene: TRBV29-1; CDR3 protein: CSVESPAYNEQFF
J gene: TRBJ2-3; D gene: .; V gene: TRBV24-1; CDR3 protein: CATSRSGGLIDTQYF
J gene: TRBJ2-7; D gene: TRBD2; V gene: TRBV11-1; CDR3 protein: CASSYTGGPSYEQYF
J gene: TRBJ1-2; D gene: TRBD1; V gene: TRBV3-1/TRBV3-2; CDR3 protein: CASSLGQGSYGYTF
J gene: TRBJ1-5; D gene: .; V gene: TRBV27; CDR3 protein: CASSPGAVSNQPQHF
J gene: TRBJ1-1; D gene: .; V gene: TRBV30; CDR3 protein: CAWSGKGKNTEAFF
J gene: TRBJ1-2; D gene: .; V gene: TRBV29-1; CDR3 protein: CSVDTGSQRYTF
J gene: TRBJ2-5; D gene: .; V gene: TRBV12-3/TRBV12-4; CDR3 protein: CASSSTGSETQYF
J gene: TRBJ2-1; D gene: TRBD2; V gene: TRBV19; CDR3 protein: CASRRASGTYNEQFF
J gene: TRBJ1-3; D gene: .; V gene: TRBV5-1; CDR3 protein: CASSRDNSGNTIYF
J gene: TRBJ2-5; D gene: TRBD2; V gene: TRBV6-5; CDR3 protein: CASSFSGRAFETQYF
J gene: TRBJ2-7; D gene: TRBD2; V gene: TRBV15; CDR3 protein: CATSRGGGSYEQYF
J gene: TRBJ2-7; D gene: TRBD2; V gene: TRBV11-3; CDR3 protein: CASSLSGTSGREYEQYF
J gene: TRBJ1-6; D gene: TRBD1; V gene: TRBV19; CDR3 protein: CASAGQGISPLHF
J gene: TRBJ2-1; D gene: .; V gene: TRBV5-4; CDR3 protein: CASSPTEGSYNEQFF
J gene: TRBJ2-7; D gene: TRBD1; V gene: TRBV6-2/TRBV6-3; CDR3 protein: CASSPDRVILEQYF
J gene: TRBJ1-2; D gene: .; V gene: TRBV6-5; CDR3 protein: CASRPTGPYGYTF
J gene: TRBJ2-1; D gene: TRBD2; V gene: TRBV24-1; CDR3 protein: CATSDPGLARDEQFF
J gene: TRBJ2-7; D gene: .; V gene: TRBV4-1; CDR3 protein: CASSHPGLYEQYF
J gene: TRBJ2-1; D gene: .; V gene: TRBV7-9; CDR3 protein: CASSLPSEQVTYNEQFF
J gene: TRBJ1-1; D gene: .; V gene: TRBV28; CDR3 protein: CASSSPGTSPTEAFF
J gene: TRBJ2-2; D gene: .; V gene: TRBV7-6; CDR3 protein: CASSLASGVSTGELFF
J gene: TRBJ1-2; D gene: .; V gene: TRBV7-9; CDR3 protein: CASSLVQGGGYTF
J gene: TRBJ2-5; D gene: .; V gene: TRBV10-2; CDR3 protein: CASSDRGFETQYF
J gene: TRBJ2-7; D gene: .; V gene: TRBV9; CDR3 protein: CASSVGGSPYEQYF
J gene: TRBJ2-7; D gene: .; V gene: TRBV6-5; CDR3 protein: CASSSEARGEQYF
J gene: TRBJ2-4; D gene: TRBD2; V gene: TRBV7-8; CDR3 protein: CASSLASGLAGGTIAKNIQYF
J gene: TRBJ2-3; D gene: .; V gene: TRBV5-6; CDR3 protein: CASSFGGRTDTQYF
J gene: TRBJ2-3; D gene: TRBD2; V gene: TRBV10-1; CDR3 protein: CASSRDPTSLDTQYF
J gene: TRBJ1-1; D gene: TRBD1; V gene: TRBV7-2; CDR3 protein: CASRPDRGSGPEAFF
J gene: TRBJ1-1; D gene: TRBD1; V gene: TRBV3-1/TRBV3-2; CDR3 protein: CASSQATGLGNTEAFF
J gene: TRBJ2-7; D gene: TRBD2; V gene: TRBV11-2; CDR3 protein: CASSLEVVGLGSYEQYF
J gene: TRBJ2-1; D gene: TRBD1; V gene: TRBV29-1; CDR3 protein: CSVGTGDSYNEQFF
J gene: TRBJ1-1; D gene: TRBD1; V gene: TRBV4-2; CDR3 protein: CASSQPDRVAEAFF
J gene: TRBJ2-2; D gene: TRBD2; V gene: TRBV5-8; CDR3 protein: CASSFGGVAGELFF
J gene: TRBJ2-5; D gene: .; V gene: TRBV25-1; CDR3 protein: CASSELGSGGDVAQYF
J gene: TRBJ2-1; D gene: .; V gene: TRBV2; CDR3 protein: CASSRTWATGDEQFF
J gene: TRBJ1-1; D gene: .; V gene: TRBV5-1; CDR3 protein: CASRDSQNTEAFF
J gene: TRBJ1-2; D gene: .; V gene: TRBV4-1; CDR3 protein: CASSQGPPRFTNYGYTF
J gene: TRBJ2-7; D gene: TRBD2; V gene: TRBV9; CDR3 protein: CASSPRAGGGEQYF
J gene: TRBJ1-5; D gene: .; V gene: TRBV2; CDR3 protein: CASSERGSNQPQHF
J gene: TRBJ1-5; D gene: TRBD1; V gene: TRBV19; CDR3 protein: CASTFTGAGNQPQHF
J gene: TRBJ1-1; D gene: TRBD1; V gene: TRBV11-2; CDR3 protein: CASSGTGVEAFF
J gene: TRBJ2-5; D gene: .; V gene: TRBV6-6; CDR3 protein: CASSPRQNKGETQYF
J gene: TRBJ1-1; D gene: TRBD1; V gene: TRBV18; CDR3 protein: CASSAQGGNLNTEAFF
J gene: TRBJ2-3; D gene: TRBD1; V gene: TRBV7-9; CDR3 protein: CASSPPRDRGNSADTQYF
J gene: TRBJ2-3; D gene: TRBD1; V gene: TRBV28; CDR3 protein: CASTPSRGPTDTQYF
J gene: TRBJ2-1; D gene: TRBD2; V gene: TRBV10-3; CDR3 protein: CAIRHSAGGGVNEQFF
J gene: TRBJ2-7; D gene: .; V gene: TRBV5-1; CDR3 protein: CASSLAPSRGTYEQYF
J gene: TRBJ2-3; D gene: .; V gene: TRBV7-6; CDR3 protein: CASSLGQTSTDTQYF
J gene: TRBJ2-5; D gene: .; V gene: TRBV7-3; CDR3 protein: CASSRTIQETQYF
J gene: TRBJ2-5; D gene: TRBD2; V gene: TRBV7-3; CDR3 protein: CASSSMGGIETQYF
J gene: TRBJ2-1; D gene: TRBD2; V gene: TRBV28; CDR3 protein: CASKSGTSVNQQFF
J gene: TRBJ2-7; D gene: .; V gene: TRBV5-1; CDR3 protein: CASSLDRAYEQYF
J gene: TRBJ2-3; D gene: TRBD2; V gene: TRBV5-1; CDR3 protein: CASSGIAGGTDAQYF
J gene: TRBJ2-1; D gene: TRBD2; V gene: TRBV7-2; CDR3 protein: CASRLGLAEGNEQFF
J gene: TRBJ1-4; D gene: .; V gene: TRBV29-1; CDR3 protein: CSVDLLFAKLFF
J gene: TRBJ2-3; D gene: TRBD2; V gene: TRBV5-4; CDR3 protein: CASSPRTSGSTDTQYF
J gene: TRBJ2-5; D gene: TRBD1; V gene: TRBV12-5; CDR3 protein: CASGRGGEGTGETQYF